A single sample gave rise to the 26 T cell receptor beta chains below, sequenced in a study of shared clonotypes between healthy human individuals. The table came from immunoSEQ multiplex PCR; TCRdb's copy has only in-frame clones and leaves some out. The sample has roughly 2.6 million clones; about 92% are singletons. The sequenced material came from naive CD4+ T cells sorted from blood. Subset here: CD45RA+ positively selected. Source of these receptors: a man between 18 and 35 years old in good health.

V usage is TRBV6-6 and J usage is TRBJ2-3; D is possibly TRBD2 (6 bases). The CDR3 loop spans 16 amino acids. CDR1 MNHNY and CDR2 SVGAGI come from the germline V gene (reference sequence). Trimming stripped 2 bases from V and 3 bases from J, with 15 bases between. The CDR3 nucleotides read TGTGCCAGCAGTTACCCCCGACTAGAGGCGACAGATACGCAGTATTTT. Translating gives CASSYPRLEATDTQYF.

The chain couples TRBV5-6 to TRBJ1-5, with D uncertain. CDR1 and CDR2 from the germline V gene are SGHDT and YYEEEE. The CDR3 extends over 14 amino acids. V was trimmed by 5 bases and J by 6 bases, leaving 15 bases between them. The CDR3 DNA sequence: TGTGCCAGCAGTCCGTCGCAGGTTCCTCAGCCCCAGCATTTT. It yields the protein CASSPSQVPQPQHF. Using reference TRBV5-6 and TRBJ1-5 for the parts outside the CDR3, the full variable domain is DAGVTQSPTHLIKTRGQQVTLRCSPKSGHDTVSWYQQALGQGPQFIFQYYEEEERQRGNFPDRFSGHQFPNYSSELNVNALLLGDSALYLCASSPSQVPQPQHFGDGTRLSIL.

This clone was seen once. CDR3 in amino acids: CASMGDKTYEQYF. The CDR3 nucleotides are TGTGCCAGTATGGGAGACAAAACCTACGAGCAGTACTTC. V gene TRBV19 combines with J gene TRBJ2-7; D is perhaps TRBD2 (5 bases). This CDR3 region has 13 residues. The germline gives CDR1 LNHDA, CDR2 SQIVND (reference sequence). V was shortened by 7 bases and J by 2 bases, with 12 bases between the two germline ends.

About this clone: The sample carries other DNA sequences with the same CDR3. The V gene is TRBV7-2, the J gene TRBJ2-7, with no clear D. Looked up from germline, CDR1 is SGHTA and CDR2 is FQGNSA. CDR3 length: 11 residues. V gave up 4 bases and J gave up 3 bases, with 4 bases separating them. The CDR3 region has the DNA TGTGCCAGCAGCTCCAACTACGAGCAGTACTTC. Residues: CASSSNYEQYF.

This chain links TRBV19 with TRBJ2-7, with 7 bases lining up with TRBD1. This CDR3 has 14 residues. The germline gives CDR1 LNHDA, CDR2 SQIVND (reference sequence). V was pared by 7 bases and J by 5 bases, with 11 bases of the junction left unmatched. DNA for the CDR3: TGTGCCAGTAAAATGACAGGGCCTGGGCACGAGCAGTACTTC. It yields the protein CASKMTGPGHEQYF.

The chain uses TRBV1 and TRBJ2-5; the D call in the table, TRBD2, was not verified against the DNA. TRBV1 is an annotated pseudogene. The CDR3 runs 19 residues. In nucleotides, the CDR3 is TGCACCAGCAGCCAAGATCCCGGGACTAGCGGGAGGCCGAGGGAGACCCAGTACTTC. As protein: CTSSQDPGTSGRPRETQYF.

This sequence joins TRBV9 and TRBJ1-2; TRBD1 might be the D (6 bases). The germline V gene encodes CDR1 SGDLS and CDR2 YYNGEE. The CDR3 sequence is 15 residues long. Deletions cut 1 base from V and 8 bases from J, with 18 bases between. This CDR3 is CASSVWAGGGEGYTF. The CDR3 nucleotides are TGTGCCAGCAGCGTATGGGCCGGAGGGGGTGAGGGCTACACCTTC.

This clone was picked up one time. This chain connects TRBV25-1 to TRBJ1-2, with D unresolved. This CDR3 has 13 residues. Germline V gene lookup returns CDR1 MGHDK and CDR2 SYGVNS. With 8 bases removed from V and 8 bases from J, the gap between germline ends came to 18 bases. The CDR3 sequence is CASGIAGAGGYTF. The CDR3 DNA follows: TGTGCCAGCGGCATAGCGGGCGCTGGGGGCTACACCTTC.

CDR3: CASSQVHNEKLFF. The CDR3 nucleotides read TGCGCCAGCAGCCAAGTACATAATGAAAAACTGTTTTTT. V and J are TRBV4-1 and TRBJ1-4; no clear D. The germline V gene has CDR1 MGHRA and CDR2 YSYEKL. V was shortened by 1 base and J by 4 bases, with 4 bases between the two germline ends. This CDR3 contains 13 residues.

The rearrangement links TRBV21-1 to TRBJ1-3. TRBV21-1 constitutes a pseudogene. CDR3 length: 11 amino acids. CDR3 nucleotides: TGTGCCAGCAGCCCCCTCAACACCATATATTTT. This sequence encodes CASSPLNTIYF.

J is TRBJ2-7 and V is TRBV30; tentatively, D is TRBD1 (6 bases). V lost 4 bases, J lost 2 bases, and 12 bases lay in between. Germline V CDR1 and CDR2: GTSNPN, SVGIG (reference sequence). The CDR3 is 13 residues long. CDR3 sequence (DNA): TGTGCCTGGAACCAACAGGGCCCCTACGAGCAGTACTTC. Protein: CAWNQQGPYEQYF.

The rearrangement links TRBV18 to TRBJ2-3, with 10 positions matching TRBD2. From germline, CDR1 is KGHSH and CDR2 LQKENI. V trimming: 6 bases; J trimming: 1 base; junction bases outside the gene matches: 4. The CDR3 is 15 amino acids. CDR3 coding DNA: TGTGCCAGCTCTCAGGGGACTAGCGGCACAGATACGCAGTATTTT. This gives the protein CASSQGTSGTDTQYF. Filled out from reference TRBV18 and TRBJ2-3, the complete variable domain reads NAGVMQNPRHLVRRRGQEARLRCSPMKGHSHVYWYRQLPEEGLKFMVYLQKENIIDESGMPKERFSAEFPKEGPSILRIQQVVRGDSAAYFCASSQGTSGTDTQYFGPGTRLTVL.

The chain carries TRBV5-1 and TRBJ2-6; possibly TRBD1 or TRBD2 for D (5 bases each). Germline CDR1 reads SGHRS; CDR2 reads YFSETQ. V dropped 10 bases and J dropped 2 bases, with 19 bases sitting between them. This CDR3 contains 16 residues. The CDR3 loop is CASLSEGDPGANVLTF. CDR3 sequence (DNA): TGCGCCTCACTTTCCGAAGGGGACCCTGGGGCCAACGTCCTGACTTTC.

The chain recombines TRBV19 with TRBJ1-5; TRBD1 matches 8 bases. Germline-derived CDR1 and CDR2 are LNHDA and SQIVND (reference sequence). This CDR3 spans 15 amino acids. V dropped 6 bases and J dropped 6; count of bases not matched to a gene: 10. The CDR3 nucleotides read TGTGCCAGTAGGATGAGGCAGGGGGCGGGTCAGCCCCAGCATTTT. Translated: CASRMRQGAGQPQHF. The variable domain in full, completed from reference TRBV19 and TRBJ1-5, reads DGGITQSPKYLFRKEGQNVTLSCEQNLNHDAMYWYRQDPGQGLRLIYYSQIVNDFQKGDIAEGYSVSREKKESFPLTVTSAQKNPTAFYLCASRMRQGAGQPQHFGDGTRLSIL.

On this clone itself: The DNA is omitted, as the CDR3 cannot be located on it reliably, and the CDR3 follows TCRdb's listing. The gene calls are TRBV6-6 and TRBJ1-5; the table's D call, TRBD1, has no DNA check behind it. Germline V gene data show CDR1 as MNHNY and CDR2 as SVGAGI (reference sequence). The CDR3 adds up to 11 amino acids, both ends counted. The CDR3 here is CASSWGTGTHF.

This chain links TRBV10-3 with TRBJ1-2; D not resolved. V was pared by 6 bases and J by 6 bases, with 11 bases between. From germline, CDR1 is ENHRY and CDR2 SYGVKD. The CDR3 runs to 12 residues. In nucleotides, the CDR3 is TGTGCCATCAGGGACGTTGGTGATGGCTACACCTTC. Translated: CAIRDVGDGYTF.

CDR3 protein: CASSPPRGAGTGELFF. The DNA for the CDR3 is TGTGCCAGCAGCCCCCCCCGTGGGGCAGGCACCGGGGAGCTGTTTTTT. The J gene is TRBJ2-2, the V gene TRBV7-9; a weak D match, TRBD1 (5 bases). Trimming stripped 5 bases from V and 4 bases from J, with 17 bases between. CDR3 length equals 16 residues. Germline V gives CDR1 SEHNR, CDR2 FQNEAQ (reference sequence).

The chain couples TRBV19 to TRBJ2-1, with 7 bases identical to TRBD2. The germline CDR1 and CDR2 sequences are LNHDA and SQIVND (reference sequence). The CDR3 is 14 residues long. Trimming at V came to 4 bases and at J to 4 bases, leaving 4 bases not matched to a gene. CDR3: CASSSPGLYNEQFF. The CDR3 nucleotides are TGTGCCAGTAGTAGCCCGGGACTATACAATGAGCAGTTCTTC.

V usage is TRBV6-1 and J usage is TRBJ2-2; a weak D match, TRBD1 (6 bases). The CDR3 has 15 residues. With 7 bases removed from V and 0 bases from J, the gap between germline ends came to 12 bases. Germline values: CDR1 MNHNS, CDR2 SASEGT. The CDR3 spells CASNRGHANTGELFF. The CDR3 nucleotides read TGTGCCAGCAATCGGGGACACGCGAACACCGGGGAGCTGTTTTTT.

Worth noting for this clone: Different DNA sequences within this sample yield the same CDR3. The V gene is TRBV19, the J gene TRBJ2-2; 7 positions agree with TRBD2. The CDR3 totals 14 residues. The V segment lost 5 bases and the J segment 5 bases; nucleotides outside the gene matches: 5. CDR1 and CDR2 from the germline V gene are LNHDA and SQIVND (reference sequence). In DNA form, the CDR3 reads TGTGCCAGTAGTTCCTCCGGGGGGACCGGGGAGCTGTTTTTT. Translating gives CASSSSGGTGELFF.

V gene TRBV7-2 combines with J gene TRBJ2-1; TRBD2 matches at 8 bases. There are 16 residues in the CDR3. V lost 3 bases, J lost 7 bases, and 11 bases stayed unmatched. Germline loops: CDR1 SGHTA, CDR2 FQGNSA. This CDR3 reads CASSFPRAGVANEQFF. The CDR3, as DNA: TGTGCCAGCAGCTTCCCTAGAGCGGGAGTAGCGAATGAGCAGTTCTTC.

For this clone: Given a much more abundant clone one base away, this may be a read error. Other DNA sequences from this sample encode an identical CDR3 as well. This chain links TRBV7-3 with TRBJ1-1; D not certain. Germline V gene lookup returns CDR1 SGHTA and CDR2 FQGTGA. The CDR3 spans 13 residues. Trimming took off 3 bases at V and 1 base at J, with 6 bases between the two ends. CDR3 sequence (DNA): TGTGCCAGCAGCTTGGCCGGGAACACTGAAGCTTTCTTT. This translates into CASSLAGNTEAFF.

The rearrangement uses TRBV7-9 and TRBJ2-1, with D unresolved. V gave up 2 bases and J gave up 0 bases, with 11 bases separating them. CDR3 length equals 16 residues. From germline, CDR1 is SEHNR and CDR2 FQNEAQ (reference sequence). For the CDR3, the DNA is TGTGCCAGCAGCTTAATCCAAACTAACTCCTACAATGAGCAGTTCTTC. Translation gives CASSLIQTNSYNEQFF.

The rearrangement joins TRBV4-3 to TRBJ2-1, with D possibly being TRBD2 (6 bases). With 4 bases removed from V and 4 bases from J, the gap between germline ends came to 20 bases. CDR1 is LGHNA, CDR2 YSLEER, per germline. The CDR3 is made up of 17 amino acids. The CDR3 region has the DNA TGCGCCAGCAGCCCGGGGGACTTCCGTCTTGTTTACAATGAGCAGTTCTTC. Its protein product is CASSPGDFRLVYNEQFF.

The CDR3 sequence is CASSPQGFSTDTQYF. The DNA for the CDR3 is TGTGCCAGCAGCCCCCAGGGTTTTAGCACAGATACGCAGTATTTT. V usage is TRBV5-5 and J usage is TRBJ2-3, with D perhaps TRBD1 (5 bases). V lost 4 bases and J 0 bases, leaving 12 bases between the germline ends. The CDR3 is 15 amino acids. The germline CDR1 and CDR2 sequences are SGHKS and YYEKEE (reference sequence).

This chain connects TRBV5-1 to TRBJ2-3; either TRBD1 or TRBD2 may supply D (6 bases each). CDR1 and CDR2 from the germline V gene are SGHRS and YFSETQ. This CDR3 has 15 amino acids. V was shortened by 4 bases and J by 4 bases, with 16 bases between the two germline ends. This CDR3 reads CASSGAVGGPDTQYF. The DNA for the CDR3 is TGCGCCAGCAGCGGCGCCGTAGGGGGGCCAGATACGCAGTATTTT.